This passage covers 20 T cell receptor beta chains from one sample sequenced in a study of response to subunit inactivated influenza vaccine. Via MiXCR, TCRdb re-called the RT-PCR reads, giving one row per CDR3 protein. Here the sample spans about 780,000 distinct CDR3 sequences, less than 20% being singletons. The sequencing used PBMCs from blood, collected more than 4 days after vaccination. The receptors stem from a man aged 50-60 years who received an inactivated influenza vaccine.

This clonotype was found a few times. The chain is built from TRBV18 and TRBJ1-6; tentative D call: TRBD1 (6 bases). The CDR3 runs 16 residues. Germline V gene data show CDR1 as KGHSH and CDR2 as LQKENI. Trimming removed 4 bases at V and 5 bases at J, with 15 bases between. CDR3 nucleotide sequence: TGTGCCAGCTCACTTCTACCGGGACAAAATAATTCACCCCTCCACTTT. Protein product: CASSLLPGQNNSPLHF. The full variable domain, in which reference TRBV18 and TRBJ1-6 provide the parts outside the CDR3, is NAGVMQNPRHLVRRRGQEARLRCSPMKGHSHVYWYRQLPEEGLKFMVYLQKENIIDESGMPKERFSAEFPKEGPSILRIQQVVRGDSAAYFCASSLLPGQNNSPLHFGNGTRLTVT.

This clonotype was recorded a few times. This chain links TRBV7-2 with TRBJ2-1; D may be TRBD2 (5 bases). Germline-derived CDR1 and CDR2 are SGHTA and FQGNSA. This CDR3 region has 14 residues. The ends were cut back, 1 base at V and 8 bases at J, with 12 bases in the middle. The CDR3 DNA sequence: TGTGCCAGCAGCTTAGGTTATTGGGGAGATGAGCAGTTCTTC. It yields the protein CASSLGYWGDEQFF.

This clonotype was observed a few times. This chain joins TRBV20-1 and TRBJ1-2; 7 bases are shared with TRBD1. The CDR3 length is 13 residues. From germline, CDR1 is DFQATT and CDR2 SNEGSKA (reference sequence). V was clipped by 5 bases and J by 5 bases; unmatched bases: 8. CDR3 protein: CSASQGIGYGYTF. The CDR3 coding sequence is TGCAGTGCTTCACAGGGGATTGGGTATGGCTACACCTTC.

The rearrangement links TRBV27 to TRBJ2-2, with 12 bases aligning to TRBD1. Germline loops: CDR1 MNHEY, CDR2 SMNVEV (reference sequence). Trimming cost V 4 bases and J 3 bases; bases outside gene matches: 12. This CDR3 is 19 amino acids long. The CDR3 is CASSWATGQGARDTGELFF. In DNA, the CDR3 is TGTGCCAGCAGTTGGGCCACGGGACAGGGGGCGCGGGACACCGGGGAGCTGTTTTTT.

This CDR3 is CASSLLGDNQPQHF. The CDR3 coding sequence is TGTGCCAGCAGTTTATTGGGGGACAATCAGCCCCAGCATTTT. The V call is TRBV12-3 or TRBV12-4, the J call TRBJ1-5, with a tentative D call TRBD1 (5 bases). V was clipped by 2 bases and J by 3 bases, with 8 bases between them. There are 14 residues in the CDR3.

The chain employs TRBV5-1 and TRBJ2-1; weak D call: TRBD1 (5 bases). V lost 0 bases, J lost 6 bases, and 13 bases lay in between. The CDR3 totals 15 residues. Per germline, CDR1 SGHRS and CDR2 YFSETQ. CDR3 sequence (DNA): TGCGCCAGCAGCTTGGTACAGCAGGGAACCAATGAGCAGTTCTTC. The encoded protein is CASSLVQQGTNEQFF.

This clonotype was detected only a few times. CDR3 protein: CASRQGQDNQPQHF. Written as DNA, the CDR3 is TGTGCCAGCCGCCAGGGACAGGACAATCAGCCCCAGCATTTT. The chain employs TRBV6-1 and TRBJ1-5; 8 bases are shared with TRBD1. Germline loops: CDR1 MNHNS, CDR2 SASEGT. The CDR3 sequence is 14 residues long. With 8 bases clipped from V and 3 bases from J, the junction kept 6 bases outside the gene matches.

This clonotype was detected only once. The chain recombines TRBV5-1 with TRBJ2-1; 8 nucleotides line up with TRBD1. Trimming cost V 0 bases and J 2 bases; bases outside gene matches: 7. The CDR3 contains 17 residues. Germline V gives CDR1 SGHRS, CDR2 YFSETQ. The CDR3: CASSLAPRTGPYNEQFF. For the CDR3, the DNA is TGCGCCAGCAGCTTGGCCCCCCGGACAGGGCCCTACAATGAGCAGTTCTTC.

This chain joins TRBV6-1 and TRBJ2-7; no definite D call. Trimming cost V 5 bases and J 3 bases, with 17 bases left between them. This CDR3 comprises 15 residues. The germline CDR1 and CDR2 sequences are MNHNS and SASEGT. CDR3 DNA: TGTGCCAGCAGTACGCCGGACGTGGGTGTCTACGAGCAGTACTTC. As protein: CASSTPDVGVYEQYF.

Many counts were recorded for this clonotype. The rearrangement links TRBV5-1 to TRBJ2-2, with D possibly called TRBD1 or TRBD2 (5 bases each). This CDR3 spans 16 amino acids. Germline V CDR1 and CDR2: SGHRS, YFSETQ. Trimming took 0 bases from V and 4 from J, leaving 13 bases between them. CDR3 protein: CASSLGSGRITGELFF. In DNA form, the CDR3 reads TGCGCCAGCAGCTTGGGGTCGGGACGGATCACCGGGGAGCTGTTTTTT.

The CDR3 sequence is CASSSPRVSHSPLHF. The CDR3 DNA reads as TGTGCCAGCAGCTCCCCCAGGGTCAGTCATTCACCCCTCCACTTT. The rearrangement joins TRBV7-9 to TRBJ1-6; a weak D match, TRBD1 (5 bases). The CDR3 has 15 amino acids. Germline CDR1 and CDR2: SEHNR and FQNEAQ (reference sequence). Trimming left V 4 bases short and J 8 bases short, with 15 bases between. The full variable domain, with the rest looked up from reference TRBV7-9 and TRBJ1-6, is DTGVSQNPRHKITKRGQNVTFRCDPISEHNRLYWYRQTLGQGPEFLTYFQNEAQLEKSRLLSDRFSAERPKGSFSTLEIQRTEQGDSAMYLCASSSPRVSHSPLHFGNGTRLTVT.

There are many counts of this clonotype. The chain combines TRBV5-1 with TRBJ2-1; 8 bases fit TRBD2. The CDR3 extends over 15 amino acids. After removal of 4 bases from V and 5 bases from J, the junction contained 8 bases not matched to a gene. Germline V gives CDR1 SGHRS, CDR2 YFSETQ. The CDR3 sequence: CASSLGAGGNNEQFF. Here the CDR3 DNA reads TGCGCCAGCAGCCTCGGGGCGGGAGGAAACAATGAGCAGTTCTTC.

V is TRBV6-2 or TRBV6-3 and J is TRBJ2-5; 8 positions match TRBD1. The CDR3 sequence is 15 residues long. Losses at the gene ends were 5 bases for V and 4 bases for J; bases not matched to a gene: 9. From germline, CDR1 is MNHEY and CDR2 SVGEGT. CDR3 DNA sequence: TGTGCCAGCAGTGATGACAGGGGTACGGTAGAGACCCAGTACTTC. Translating it yields CASSDDRGTVETQYF.

This clonotype has more than one count but fewer than ten. The rearrangement joins TRBV5-6 to TRBJ2-1; the match to TRBD1 covers 9 bases. Germline-derived CDR1 and CDR2 are SGHDT and YYEEEE. J was trimmed by 9 bases and V by 0 bases; bases with no gene match: 4. The CDR3 is made up of 14 amino acids. The CDR3 reads CASSLVQGATEQFF. The CDR3 DNA sequence: TGTGCCAGCAGCTTGGTACAGGGGGCGACTGAGCAGTTCTTC.

This clonotype has just a few counts. This chain links TRBV11-1 with TRBJ2-2, with D perhaps matching TRBD2 (6 bases). The length of the CDR3 is 20 residues. V lost 5 bases and J 3 bases, leaving 28 bases between the germline ends. Per the germline V gene, CDR1 is SGHAT and CDR2 is FQDESV (reference sequence). CDR3 in DNA: TGTGCCAGCAGCAACTGGGCAGGCCGCCTGGGCGGCGGGGACACCGGGGAGCTGTTTTTT. Translated, it gives CASSNWAGRLGGGDTGELFF.

The sample holds a few counts of this clonotype. V is TRBV15 and J is TRBJ1-2; D remains ambiguous. CDR1 is LNHNV and CDR2 is YYDKDF in the germline V gene (reference sequence). V was trimmed by 4 bases and J by 4 bases, leaving 7 bases between them. The CDR3 totals 12 residues. The CDR3 DNA reads TGTGCCACCAGCACGGACTTCTATGGCTACACCTTC. Protein: CATSTDFYGYTF.

The CDR3 reads CASSLGGGDDEQYF. In nucleotides, the CDR3 is TGTGCCAGCAGCTTAGGAGGGGGGGACGACGAGCAGTACTTC. The chain joins TRBV13 to TRBJ2-7, with a possible D match to TRBD2 (7 bases). The CDR3 is made up of 14 amino acids. V lost 0 bases, J lost 5 bases, and 11 bases lay in between. CDR1 PRHDT and CDR2 FYEKMQ come from the germline V gene (reference sequence). Supplemented by reference TRBV13 and TRBJ2-7, the full variable domain reads AAGVIQSPRHLIKEKRETATLKCYPIPRHDTVYWYQQGPGQDPQFLISFYEKMQSDKGSIPDRFSAQQFSDYHSELNMSSLELGDSALYFCASSLGGGDDEQYFGPGTRLTVT.

This clonotype was observed at least ten times. CDR3 loop: CASSATGGGYGYTF. CDR3 in DNA: TGTGCCAGCAGTGCTACAGGGGGCGGCTATGGCTACACCTTC. V and J are TRBV2 and TRBJ1-2, with 9 nucleotides matching TRBD1. CDR1 and CDR2 (germline): SNHLY, FYNNEI. With 4 bases clipped from V and 4 bases from J, the junction kept 4 bases outside the gene matches. The CDR3 is 14 amino acids.

The J gene is TRBJ1-4, the V gene TRBV20-1, with a possible D match to TRBD1 (6 bases). The CDR3 contains 13 residues. Germline assignment: CDR1 DFQATT and CDR2 SNEGSKA (reference sequence). The V and J ends lost 6 bases and 8 bases respectively, with 16 bases between them. The CDR3 is CSAKGGGREKLFF. CDR3 bases: TGCAGTGCCAAGGGCGGGGGGCGAGAAAAACTGTTTTTT.

The rearrangement links TRBV10-3 to TRBJ1-2; possible D gene TRBD1, 6 bases. Trimming removed 10 bases from V and 2 bases from J, with 26 bases in between. CDR1 is ENHRY, CDR2 SYGVKD, per germline. The CDR3 length is 17 residues. Written as DNA, the CDR3 is TGTGCCACCGGAGTTAATCCCGGGACATACGGAAACTATGGCTACACCTTC. This gives the protein CATGVNPGTYGNYGYTF.